This T cell receptor (beta chain) is drawn from a study of technical replicates of blood from several donors. Generated by immunoSEQ multiplex PCR, the TCRdb table keeps only in-frame clones and is missing some. This table has approximately 73,000 clones, about 92% appearing once. V was clipped by 4 bases and J by 0 bases, with 6 bases between them. The CDR3 spans 14 residues. The germline V gene has CDR1 KGHSH and CDR2 LQKENI. This clone was seen a single time. V usage is TRBV18 and J usage is TRBJ1-4; unclear D gene. This TCR came from a human donor in good health. Sequenced: T cells isolated from PBMCs. CDR3: CASSLEATNEKLFF. Written as DNA, the CDR3 is TGTGCCAGCTCACTAGAGGCAACTAATGAAAAACTGTTTTTT.